The 2 T cell receptor delta chains presented below share a single source sample, sequenced in a study of gamma-delta chains in newborns, infants, children (dated by TCRdb to between 2018 and 2021). Sequencing relied on an Illumina MiSeq. TCRdb reanalyzed the public reads with the CATT caller, and identical DNA sequences were merged afterwards. This sample comprises 9,000 to 9,500 delta-chain clones, approximately 22% of them detected only once. The ten top clones hold approximately 4.8% of the sample. The sequenced material came from blood. These receptors came from a child who was a newborn, infant or young child, either healthy, febrile or measles-vaccinated (not recorded which).

The chain joins TRDV1 to TRDJ1, with D maybe TRDD2 (6 bases). The CDR3 runs to 20 residues. V was cut by 4 bases and J by 3 bases, with 30 bases left in between. Germline lookup yields CDR1 TSWWSYY and CDR2 QGS. For the CDR3, the DNA is TGTGCTCTTGGGGTTCCTTCCCGGGCTCGTATGTGGGGTCAAGCCGATAAACTCATCTTT. Amino acid sequence: CALGVPSRARMWGQADKLIF.

The J gene is TRDJ1, the V gene TRDV2; 7 bases match TRDD3. Per the germline V gene, CDR1 is GEAIGNYY and CDR2 is EKD. The CDR3 loop spans 20 amino acids. The trim removed 1 base at V and 0 bases at J, leaving 19 bases unmatched. The CDR3, as DNA: TGTGCCTGTGACACGGTGCCAAGTACTGGGGTACCGTCATACACCGATAAACTCATCTTT. Protein: CACDTVPSTGVPSYTDKLIF.